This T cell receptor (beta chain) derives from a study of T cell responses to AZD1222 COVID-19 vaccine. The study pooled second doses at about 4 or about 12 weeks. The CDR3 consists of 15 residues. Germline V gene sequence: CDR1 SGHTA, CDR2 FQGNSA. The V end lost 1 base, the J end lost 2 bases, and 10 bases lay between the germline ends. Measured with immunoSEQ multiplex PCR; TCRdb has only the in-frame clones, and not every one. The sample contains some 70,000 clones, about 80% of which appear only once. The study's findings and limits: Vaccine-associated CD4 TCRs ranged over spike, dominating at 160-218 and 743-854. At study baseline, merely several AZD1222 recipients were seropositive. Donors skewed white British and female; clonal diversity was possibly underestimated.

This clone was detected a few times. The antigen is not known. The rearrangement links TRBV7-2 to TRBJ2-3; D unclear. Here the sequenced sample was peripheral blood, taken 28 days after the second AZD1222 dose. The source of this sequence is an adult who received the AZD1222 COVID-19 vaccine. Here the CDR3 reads CASSLERTFTDTQYF. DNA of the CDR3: TGTGCCAGCAGCTTAGAGAGGACCTTCACAGATACGCAGTATTTT. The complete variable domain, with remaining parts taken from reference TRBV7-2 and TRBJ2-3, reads GAGVSQSPSNKVTEKGKDVELRCDPISGHTALYWYRQSLGQGLEFLIYFQGNSAPDKSGLPSDRFSAERTGGSVSTLTIQRTQQEDSAVYLCASSLERTFTDTQYFGPGTRLTVL.